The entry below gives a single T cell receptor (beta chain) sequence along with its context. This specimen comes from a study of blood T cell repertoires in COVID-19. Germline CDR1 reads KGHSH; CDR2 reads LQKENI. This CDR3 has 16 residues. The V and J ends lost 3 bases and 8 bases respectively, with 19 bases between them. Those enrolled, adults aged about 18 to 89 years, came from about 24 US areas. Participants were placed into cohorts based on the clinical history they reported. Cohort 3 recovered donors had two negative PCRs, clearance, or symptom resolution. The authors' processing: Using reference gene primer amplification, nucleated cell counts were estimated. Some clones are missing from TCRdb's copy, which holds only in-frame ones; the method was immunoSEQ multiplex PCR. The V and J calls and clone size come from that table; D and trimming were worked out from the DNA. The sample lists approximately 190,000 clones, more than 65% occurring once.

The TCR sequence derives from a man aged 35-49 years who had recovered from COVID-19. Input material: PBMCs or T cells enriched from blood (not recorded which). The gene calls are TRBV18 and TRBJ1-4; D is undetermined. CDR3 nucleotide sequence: TGTGCCAGCTCACCTCAAAGACCTAACGCGGGAGAAAAACTGTTTTTT. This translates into CASSPQRPNAGEKLFF. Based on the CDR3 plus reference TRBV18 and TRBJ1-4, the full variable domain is NAGVMQNPRHLVRRRGQEARLRCSPMKGHSHVYWYRQLPEEGLKFMVYLQKENIIDESGMPKERFSAEFPKEGPSILRIQQVVRGDSAAYFCASSPQRPNAGEKLFFGSGTQLSVL.